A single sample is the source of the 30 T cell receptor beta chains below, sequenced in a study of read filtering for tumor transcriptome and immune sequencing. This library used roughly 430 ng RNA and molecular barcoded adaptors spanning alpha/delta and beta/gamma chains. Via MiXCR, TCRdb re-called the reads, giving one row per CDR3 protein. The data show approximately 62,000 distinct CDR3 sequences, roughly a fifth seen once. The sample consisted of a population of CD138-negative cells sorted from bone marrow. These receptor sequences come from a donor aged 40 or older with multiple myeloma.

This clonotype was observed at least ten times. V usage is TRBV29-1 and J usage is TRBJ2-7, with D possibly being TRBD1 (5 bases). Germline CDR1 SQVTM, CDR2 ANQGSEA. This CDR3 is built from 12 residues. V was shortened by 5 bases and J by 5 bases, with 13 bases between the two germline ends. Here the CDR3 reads CSVRIGADEQYF. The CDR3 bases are TGCAGCGTTCGGATTGGGGCTGACGAGCAGTACTTC.

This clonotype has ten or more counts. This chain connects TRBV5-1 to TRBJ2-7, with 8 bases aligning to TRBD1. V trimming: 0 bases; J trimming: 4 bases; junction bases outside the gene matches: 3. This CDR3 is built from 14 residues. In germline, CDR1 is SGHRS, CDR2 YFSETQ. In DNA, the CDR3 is TGCGCCAGCAGCTTGGACGGACAGGGTTACGAGCAGTACTTC. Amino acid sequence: CASSLDGQGYEQYF.

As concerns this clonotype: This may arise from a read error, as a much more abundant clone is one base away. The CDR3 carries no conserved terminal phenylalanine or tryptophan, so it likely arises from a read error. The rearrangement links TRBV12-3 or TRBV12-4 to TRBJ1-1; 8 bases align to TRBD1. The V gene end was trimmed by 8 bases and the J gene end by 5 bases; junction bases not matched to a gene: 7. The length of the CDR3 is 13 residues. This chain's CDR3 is CASFRQGRTEAFS. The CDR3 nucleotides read TGTGCCAGCTTCCGACAGGGGAGAACTGAAGCTTTCTCT.

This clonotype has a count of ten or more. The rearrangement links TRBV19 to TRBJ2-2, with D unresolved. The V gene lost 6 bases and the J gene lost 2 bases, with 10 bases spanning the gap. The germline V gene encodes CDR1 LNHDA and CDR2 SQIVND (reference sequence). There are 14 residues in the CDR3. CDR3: CASSLAFNTGELFF. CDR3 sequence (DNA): TGTGCCAGTAGCCTGGCATTCAACACCGGGGAGCTGTTTTTT. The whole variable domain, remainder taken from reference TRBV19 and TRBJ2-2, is DGGITQSPKYLFRKEGQNVTLSCEQNLNHDAMYWYRQDPGQGLRLIYYSQIVNDFQKGDIAEGYSVSREKKESFPLTVTSAQKNPTAFYLCASSLAFNTGELFFGEGSRLTVL.

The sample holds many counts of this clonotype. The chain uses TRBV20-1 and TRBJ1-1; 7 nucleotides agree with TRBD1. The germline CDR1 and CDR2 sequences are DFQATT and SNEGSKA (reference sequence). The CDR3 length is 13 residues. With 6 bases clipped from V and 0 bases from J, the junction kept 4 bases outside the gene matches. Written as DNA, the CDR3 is TGCAGTGCCCCGGGACAGATGAACACTGAAGCTTTCTTT. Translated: CSAPGQMNTEAFF.

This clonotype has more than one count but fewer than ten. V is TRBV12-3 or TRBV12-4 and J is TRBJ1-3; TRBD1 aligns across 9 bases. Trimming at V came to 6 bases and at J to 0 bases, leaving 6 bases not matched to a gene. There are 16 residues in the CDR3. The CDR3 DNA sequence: TGTGCCAGCAGCCCGGGACAGGGTGTCTCTGGAAACACCATATATTTT. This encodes CASSPGQGVSGNTIYF.

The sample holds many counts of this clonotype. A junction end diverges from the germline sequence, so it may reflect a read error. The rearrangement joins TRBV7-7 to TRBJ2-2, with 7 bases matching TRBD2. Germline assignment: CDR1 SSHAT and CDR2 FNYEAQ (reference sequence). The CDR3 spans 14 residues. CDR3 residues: CASSGDRYTGELFF. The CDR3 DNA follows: TGTGCTAGCAGCGGGGACCGCTACACCGGGGAGCTGTTTTTT.

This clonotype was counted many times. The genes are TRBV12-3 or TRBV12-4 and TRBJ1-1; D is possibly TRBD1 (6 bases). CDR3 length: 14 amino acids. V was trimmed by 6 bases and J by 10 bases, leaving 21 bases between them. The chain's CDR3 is CASRMTGTKRRAFF. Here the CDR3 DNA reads TGTGCCAGCAGAATGACCGGGACAAAGAGGAGAGCTTTCTTT.

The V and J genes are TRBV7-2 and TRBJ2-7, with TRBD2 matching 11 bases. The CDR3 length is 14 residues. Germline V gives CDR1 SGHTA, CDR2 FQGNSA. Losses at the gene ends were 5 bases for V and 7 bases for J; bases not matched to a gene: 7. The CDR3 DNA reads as TGTGCCAGCAGCCCCGACCCTAGCGGGAGGGAGCAGTACTTC. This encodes CASSPDPSGREQYF.

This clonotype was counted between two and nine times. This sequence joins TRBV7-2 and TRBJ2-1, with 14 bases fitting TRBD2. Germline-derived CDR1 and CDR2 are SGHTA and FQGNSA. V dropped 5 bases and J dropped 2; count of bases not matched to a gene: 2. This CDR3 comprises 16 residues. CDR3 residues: CASSPGLAGAYNEQFF. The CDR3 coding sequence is TGTGCCAGCAGCCCGGGACTAGCGGGAGCCTACAATGAGCAGTTCTTC.

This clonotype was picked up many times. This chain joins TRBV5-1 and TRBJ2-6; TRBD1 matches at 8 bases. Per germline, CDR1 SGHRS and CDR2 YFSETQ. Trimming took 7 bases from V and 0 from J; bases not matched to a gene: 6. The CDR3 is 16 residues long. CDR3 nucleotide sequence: TGCGCCAGCCGACAGGGGACCGACTCTGGGGCCAACGTCCTGACTTTC. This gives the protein CASRQGTDSGANVLTF.

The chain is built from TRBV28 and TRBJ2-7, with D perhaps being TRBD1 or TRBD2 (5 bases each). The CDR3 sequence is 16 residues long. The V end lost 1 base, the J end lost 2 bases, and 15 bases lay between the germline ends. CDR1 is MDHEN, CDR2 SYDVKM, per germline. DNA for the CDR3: TGTGCCAGCAGTTTATCAGCCGGGACCGATGCCTACGAGCAGTACTTC. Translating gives CASSLSAGTDAYEQYF.

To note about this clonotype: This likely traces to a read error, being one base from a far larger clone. The CDR3 DNA sequence: TGTGCCAGCAGTTACGACCCTAGCGGGTCGGGGTGGGTGCTGCTTTTT. Encoded protein: CASSYDPSGSGWVLLF. The rearrangement links TRBV6-6 to TRBJ1-4; D unclear. This CDR3 has 16 residues. The germline gives CDR1 MNHNY, CDR2 SVGAGI (reference sequence).

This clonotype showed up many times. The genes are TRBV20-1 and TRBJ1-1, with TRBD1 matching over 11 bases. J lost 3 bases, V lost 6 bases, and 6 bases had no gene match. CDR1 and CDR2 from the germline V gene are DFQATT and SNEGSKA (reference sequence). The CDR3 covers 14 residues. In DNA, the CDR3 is TGCAGTGCCGAAGGGACAGGGGGTTACACTGAAGCTTTCTTT. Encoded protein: CSAEGTGGYTEAFF.

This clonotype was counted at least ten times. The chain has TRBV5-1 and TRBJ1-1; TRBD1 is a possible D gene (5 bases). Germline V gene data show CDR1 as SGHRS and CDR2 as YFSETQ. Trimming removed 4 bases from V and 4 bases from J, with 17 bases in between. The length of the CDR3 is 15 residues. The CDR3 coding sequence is TGCGCCAGCAGCCCCGCCCTCGACAGATCCACTGAAGCTTTCTTT. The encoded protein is CASSPALDRSTEAFF.

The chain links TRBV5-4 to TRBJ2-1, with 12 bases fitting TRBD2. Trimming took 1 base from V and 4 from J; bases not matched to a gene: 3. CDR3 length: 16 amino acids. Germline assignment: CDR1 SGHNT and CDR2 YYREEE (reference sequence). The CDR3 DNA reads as TGTGCCAGCAGCTTGCCCGGACTAGCGGGATACAATGAGCAGTTCTTC. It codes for CASSLPGLAGYNEQFF.

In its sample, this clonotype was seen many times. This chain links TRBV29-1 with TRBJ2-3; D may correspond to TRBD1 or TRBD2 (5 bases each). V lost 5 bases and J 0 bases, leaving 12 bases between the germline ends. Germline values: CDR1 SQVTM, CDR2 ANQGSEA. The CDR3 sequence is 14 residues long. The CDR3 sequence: CSVRGATSTDTQYF. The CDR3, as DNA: TGCAGCGTTCGAGGGGCCACAAGCACAGATACGCAGTATTTT.

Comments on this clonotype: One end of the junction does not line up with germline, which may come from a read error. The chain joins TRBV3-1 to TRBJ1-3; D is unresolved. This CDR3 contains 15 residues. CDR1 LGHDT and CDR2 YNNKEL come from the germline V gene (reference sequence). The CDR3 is CASSQRSPSGNTTYF. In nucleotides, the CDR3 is TGTGCCAGCAGCCAACGTTCCCCCTCTGGAAACACCACATATTTT. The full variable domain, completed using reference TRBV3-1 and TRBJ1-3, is DTAVSQTPKYLVTQMGNDKSIKCEQNLGHDTMYWYKQDSKKFLKIMFSYNNKELIINETVPNRFSPKSPDKAHLNLHINSLELGDSAVYFCASSQRSPSGNTTYFGEGSWLTVV.

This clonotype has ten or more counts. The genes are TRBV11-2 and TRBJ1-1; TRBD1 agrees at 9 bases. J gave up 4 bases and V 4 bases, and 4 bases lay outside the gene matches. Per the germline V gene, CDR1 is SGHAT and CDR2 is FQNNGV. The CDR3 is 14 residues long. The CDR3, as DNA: TGTGCCAGCAGCTCCGGGACAGGGACCACTGAAGCTTTCTTT. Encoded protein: CASSSGTGTTEAFF. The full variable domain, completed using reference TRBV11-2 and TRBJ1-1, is EAGVAQSPRYKIIEKRQSVAFWCNPISGHATLYWYQQILGQGPKLLIQFQNNGVVDDSQLPKDRFSAERLKGVDSTLKIQPAKLEDSAVYLCASSSGTGTTEAFFGQGTRLTVV.

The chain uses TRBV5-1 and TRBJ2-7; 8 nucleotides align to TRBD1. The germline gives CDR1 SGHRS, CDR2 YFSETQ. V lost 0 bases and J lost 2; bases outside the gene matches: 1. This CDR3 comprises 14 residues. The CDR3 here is CASSLGDRPYEQYF. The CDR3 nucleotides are TGCGCCAGCAGCTTGGGGGACAGGCCCTACGAGCAGTACTTC.

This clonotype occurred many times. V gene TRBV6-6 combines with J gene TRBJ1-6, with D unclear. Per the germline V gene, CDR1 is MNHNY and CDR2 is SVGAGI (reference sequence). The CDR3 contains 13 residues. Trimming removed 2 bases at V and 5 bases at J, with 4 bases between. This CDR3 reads CASSYQNNSPLHF. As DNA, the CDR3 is TGTGCCAGCAGTTACCAGAATAATTCACCCCTCCACTTT.

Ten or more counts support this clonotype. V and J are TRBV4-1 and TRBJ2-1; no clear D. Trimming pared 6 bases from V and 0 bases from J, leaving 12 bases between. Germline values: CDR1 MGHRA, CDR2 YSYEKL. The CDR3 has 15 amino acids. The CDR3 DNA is TGCGCCAGCAGTCTTAACGGAGTCTCCTACAATGAGCAGTTCTTC. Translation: CASSLNGVSYNEQFF.

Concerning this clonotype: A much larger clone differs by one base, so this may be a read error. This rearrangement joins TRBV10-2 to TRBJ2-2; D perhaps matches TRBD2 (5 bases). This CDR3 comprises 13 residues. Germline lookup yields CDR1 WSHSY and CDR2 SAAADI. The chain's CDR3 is CTSTGKGTGELFF. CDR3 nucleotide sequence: TGCACCAGCACCGGGAAGGGCACCGGGGAGCTGTTTTTT.

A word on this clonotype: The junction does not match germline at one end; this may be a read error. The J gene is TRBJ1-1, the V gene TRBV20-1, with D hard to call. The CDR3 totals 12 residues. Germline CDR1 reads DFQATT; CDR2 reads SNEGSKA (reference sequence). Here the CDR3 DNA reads TGCAGTGCTAGGCGAGAGGGAACTGAAGCTTCCTTT. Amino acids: CSARREGTEASF.

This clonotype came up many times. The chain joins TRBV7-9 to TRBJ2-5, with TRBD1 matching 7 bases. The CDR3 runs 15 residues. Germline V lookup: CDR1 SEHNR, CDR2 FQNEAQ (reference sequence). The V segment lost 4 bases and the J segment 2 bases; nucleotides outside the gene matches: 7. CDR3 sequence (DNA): TGTGCCAGCAGCTCCCAGACAGGGAATCAAGAGACCCAGTACTTC. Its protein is CASSSQTGNQETQYF.

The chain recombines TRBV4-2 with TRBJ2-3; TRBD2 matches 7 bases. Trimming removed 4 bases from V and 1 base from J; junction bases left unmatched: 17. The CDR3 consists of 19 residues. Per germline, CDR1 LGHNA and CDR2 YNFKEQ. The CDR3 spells CASSRGEASGALGTDTQYF. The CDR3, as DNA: TGTGCCAGCAGCCGGGGGGAGGCTAGCGGTGCCTTAGGCACAGATACGCAGTATTTT.

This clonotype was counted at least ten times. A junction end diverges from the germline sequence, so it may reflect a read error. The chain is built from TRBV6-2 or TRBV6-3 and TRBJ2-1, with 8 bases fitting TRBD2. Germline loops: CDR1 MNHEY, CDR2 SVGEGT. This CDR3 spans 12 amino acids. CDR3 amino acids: CASSPRAGEPLF. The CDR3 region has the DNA TGTGCCAGCAGCCCTAGAGCGGGGGAACCCCTCTTC.

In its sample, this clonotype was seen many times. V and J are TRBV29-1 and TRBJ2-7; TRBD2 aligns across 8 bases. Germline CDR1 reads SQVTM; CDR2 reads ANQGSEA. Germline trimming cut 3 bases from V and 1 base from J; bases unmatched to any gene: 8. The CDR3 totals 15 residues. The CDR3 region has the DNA TGCAGCGTTGAGGGGACTAGGAGGGGATCCTACGAGCAGTACTTC. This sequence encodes CSVEGTRRGSYEQYF.

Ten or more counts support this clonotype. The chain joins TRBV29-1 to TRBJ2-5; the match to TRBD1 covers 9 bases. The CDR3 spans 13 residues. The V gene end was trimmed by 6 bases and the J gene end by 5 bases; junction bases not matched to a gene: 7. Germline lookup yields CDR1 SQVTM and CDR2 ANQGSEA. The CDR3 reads CSVVTGGGETQYF. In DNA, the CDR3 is TGCAGCGTGGTAACAGGGGGCGGGGAGACCCAGTACTTC. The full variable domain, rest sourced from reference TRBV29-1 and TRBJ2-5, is SAVISQKPSRDICQRGTSLTIQCQVDSQVTMMFWYRQQPGQSLTLIATANQGSEATYESGFVIDKFPISRPNLTFSTLTVSNMSPEDSSIYLCSVVTGGGETQYFGPGTRLLVL.

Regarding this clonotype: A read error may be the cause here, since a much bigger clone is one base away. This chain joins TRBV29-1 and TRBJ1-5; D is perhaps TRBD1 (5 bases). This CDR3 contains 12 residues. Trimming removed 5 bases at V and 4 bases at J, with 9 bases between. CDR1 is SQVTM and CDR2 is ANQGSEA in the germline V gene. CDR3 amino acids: CSVCGGNQPQHF. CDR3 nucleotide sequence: TGCAGCGTTTGCGGGGGGAATCAGCCCCAGCATTTT.